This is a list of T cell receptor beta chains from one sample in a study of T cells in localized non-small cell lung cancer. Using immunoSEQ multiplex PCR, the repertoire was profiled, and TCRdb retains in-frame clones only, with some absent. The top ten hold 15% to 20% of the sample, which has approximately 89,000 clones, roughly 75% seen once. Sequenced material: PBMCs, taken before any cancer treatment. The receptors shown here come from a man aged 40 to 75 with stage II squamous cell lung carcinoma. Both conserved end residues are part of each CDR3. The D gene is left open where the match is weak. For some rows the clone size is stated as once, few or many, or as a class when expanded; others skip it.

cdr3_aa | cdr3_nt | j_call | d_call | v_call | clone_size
CATSRDPSGINEQFF | TGTGCCACCAGCAGAGACCCTAGCGGGATAAATGAGCAGTTCTTC | TRBJ2-1 | TRBD2 | TRBV15 | .
CASSLEFGGGSEQYF | TGTGCCAGCAGTTTGGAGTTTGGGGGGGGCTCCGAGCAGTACTTC | TRBJ2-7 | . | TRBV28 | .
CASSNYQPQHF | TGTGCCAGCAGCAACTATCAGCCCCAGCATTTT | TRBJ1-5 | . | TRBV5-8 | .
CASSSDVIPYEQYF | TGTGCCAGCAGCTCCGACGTAATCCCCTACGAGCAGTACTTC | TRBJ2-7 | . | TRBV5-4 | .
CASSAGTSGIGETQYF | TGTGCCAGCAGCGCGGGGACTAGCGGGATTGGAGAGACCCAGTACTTC | TRBJ2-5 | TRBD2 | TRBV7-6 | .
CASSMGAGAYEQYF | TGTGCCAGTAGTATGGGAGCGGGGGCCTACGAGCAGTACTTC | TRBJ2-7 | TRBD2 | TRBV19 | .
CASSPTRGLTYEQYF | TGTGCCAGCAGTCCGACTCGGGGACTTACCTACGAGCAGTACTTC | TRBJ2-7 | . | TRBV6-5 | .
CASSQDEASGVYNEQFF | TGCGCCAGCAGCCAAGATGAAGCTAGCGGGGTATACAATGAGCAGTTCTTC | TRBJ2-1 | TRBD2 | TRBV4-1 | .
CASSPTTSGGDNEQFF | TGCGCCAGCAGCCCGACGACTAGCGGGGGGGACAATGAGCAGTTCTTC | TRBJ2-1 | TRBD2 | TRBV5-1 | .
CASSLSRSANYGYTF | TGTGCCAGCAGCTTAAGTCGAAGCGCAAACTATGGCTACACCTTC | TRBJ1-2 | . | TRBV7-2 | .
CASSIQQGARGYTF | TGTGCCAGTAGTATTCAGCAGGGGGCAAGAGGCTACACCTTC | TRBJ1-2 | TRBD1 | TRBV19 | .
CSVEDRGGVPLDEQFF | TGCAGCGTTGAAGATCGAGGTGGGGTTCCCCTGGATGAGCAGTTCTTC | TRBJ2-1 | . | TRBV29-1 | .
CASSQDRRGGTYEQYF | TGCGCCAGCAGCCAAGATAGGAGGGGGGGCACCTACGAGCAGTACTTC | TRBJ2-7 | . | TRBV4-3 | few
CASSFRVGRTGELFF | TGCGCCAGCAGCTTCCGGGTTGGTCGCACCGGGGAGCTGTTTTTT | TRBJ2-2 | . | TRBV5-1 | once
CASSVSEDQPQHF | TGTGCCAGCAGCGTATCTGAGGATCAGCCCCAGCATTTT | TRBJ1-5 | . | TRBV9 | .
CASSFQGDRRLDEQYF | TGCGCCAGCAGCTTTCAAGGGGACCGCAGATTAGACGAGCAGTACTTC | TRBJ2-7 | . | TRBV5-1 | .